Each of the 10 T cell receptor beta chains below was sequenced from the same sample in a study of persistence of HIV-infected CD4 T cells. These receptors are not linked to any known antigen. This was the immunoSEQ version 4 assay in survey mode. The table came from immunoSEQ multiplex PCR; TCRdb's copy has only in-frame clones and leaves some out. Here the sample spans about 40,000 clones, around 78% being singletons. Overlapping HIV-1 Gag 15-mer peptides at approximately 0.96 ug per peptide per mL were used. Memory cells lacking CD40L and CD69 with high CD45RO were sorted. The specimen was CD4+ T cells sorted from PBMCs after approximately 19-hour stimulation, collected from a patient who received antiretroviral therapy. The receptor source for this set is an adult man with HIV who was CMV-seropositive.

The chain carries TRBV4-2 and TRBJ1-1, with TRBD1 matching 8 bases. This CDR3 has 13 amino acids. Germline V gene data show CDR1 as LGHNA and CDR2 as YNFKEQ. V lost 4 bases and J lost 8; bases outside the gene matches: 6. CDR3 protein: CASSRKWDREAFF. CDR3 nucleotide sequence: TGTGCCAGCAGCCGGAAATGGGACAGGGAAGCTTTCTTT.

V usage is TRBV27 and J usage is TRBJ1-1; maybe TRBD1 (5 bases). Trimming removed 9 bases from V and 0 bases from J, with 14 bases in between. Germline V gene data show CDR1 as MNHEY and CDR2 as SMNVEV (reference sequence). This CDR3 has 14 residues. The CDR3 DNA reads TGTGCCAGTGGATCCTGGGACCTGAACACTGAAGCTTTCTTT. Its translation is CASGSWDLNTEAFF.

J is TRBJ2-5 and V is TRBV30; D ambiguous. Trimming took 0 bases from V and 4 from J, leaving 9 bases between them. CDR1 is GTSNPN, CDR2 SVGIG, per germline (reference sequence). This CDR3 is built from 13 residues. CDR3 in amino acids: CAWSVKGTETQYF. CDR3 nucleotide sequence: TGTGCCTGGAGTGTAAAGGGTACAGAGACCCAGTACTTC.

V usage is TRBV11-2 and J usage is TRBJ1-2; possible D gene TRBD1, 5 bases. Germline values: CDR1 SGHAT, CDR2 FQNNGV. The CDR3 is 13 amino acids. The V gene lost 3 bases and the J gene lost 7 bases, with 12 bases spanning the gap. The CDR3 is CASSFDSRGGYTF. As DNA, the CDR3 is TGTGCCAGCAGCTTTGACAGTCGGGGTGGCTACACCTTC.

The genes are TRBV6-5 and TRBJ1-5; no clear D. CDR1 MNHEY and CDR2 SVGAGI come from the germline V gene. Trimming left V 6 bases short and J 0 bases short, with 9 bases between. The CDR3 runs 14 residues. In DNA, the CDR3 is TGTGCCAGCAGGCCGTCGTATAGCAATCAGCCCCAGCATTTT. It encodes CASRPSYSNQPQHF.

The genes are TRBV6-5 and TRBJ2-1; perhaps D is TRBD1 or TRBD2 (5 bases each). The V gene's germline CDR1 is MNHEY and CDR2 SVGAGI. V lost 4 bases, J lost 5 bases, and 18 bases lay in between. This CDR3 is 16 amino acids long. This chain's CDR3 is CASSFDYSRQNNEQFF. The DNA of the CDR3 is TGTGCCAGCAGTTTCGACTATTCCCGACAGAACAATGAGCAGTTCTTC.

This chain uses TRBV7-2 with TRBJ1-3; D is perhaps TRBD1 (5 bases). The germline gives CDR1 SGHTA, CDR2 FQGNSA. V was cut by 2 bases and J by 2 bases, with 13 bases left in between. This CDR3 has 16 amino acids. CDR3 in amino acids: CASSLPMRGAGNTIYF. DNA for the CDR3: TGTGCCAGCAGCTTACCGATGAGAGGGGCTGGAAACACCATATATTTT.

The chain has TRBV7-8 and TRBJ2-1; 13 bases agree with TRBD2. The CDR3 has 14 residues. The ends lost 8 bases at V and 7 bases at J; junction bases unmatched: 5. CDR1 SGHVS and CDR2 FQNEAQ come from the germline V gene. The CDR3 DNA reads TGTGCCAGCGGTTTACTAGCGGGGGGGAATGAGCAGTTCTTC. Amino acid sequence: CASGLLAGGNEQFF.

V gene TRBV18 combines with J gene TRBJ2-7; 7 nucleotides agree with TRBD2. Germline trimming cut 2 bases from V and 3 bases from J; bases unmatched to any gene: 1. CDR1 KGHSH and CDR2 LQKENI come from the germline V gene. The CDR3 runs 13 residues. The CDR3 sequence: CASSPAGDYEQYF. CDR3 nucleotides: TGTGCCAGCTCACCAGCGGGAGACTACGAGCAGTACTTC.

The chain is built from TRBV5-1 and TRBJ1-4; 11 bases line up with TRBD1. J was trimmed by 8 bases and V by 0 bases; bases with no gene match: 6. This CDR3 contains 16 residues. Germline CDR1 and CDR2: SGHRS and YFSETQ. The CDR3 region is CASSLAIGTGGEKLFF. The CDR3 coding sequence is TGCGCCAGCAGCTTGGCTATAGGGACAGGGGGAGAAAAACTGTTTTTT.